Listed below are T cell receptor beta chains from one sample, sequenced in a study of cytomegalovirus exposure and HLA in healthy donors. Some clones are missing from TCRdb's copy, which holds only in-frame ones; the method was immunoSEQ multiplex PCR. Found here are some 120,000 clones, about 16% of them singletons; the top ten hold about 2%. Sequenced material: PBMCs. These receptors were collected from a woman between 18 and 29 years old in good health and CMV-seronegative. Each CDR3 is given with its conserved first and last residue. The order of the fields is J gene, clone size, D gene, V gene, CDR3 DNA, CDR3 protein. The D gene is left open where the match is weak. The size field is filled for only some rows; it gives once, few, many or a size class.

TRBJ2-7 few - TRBV10-2 TGCGCCAGCGCGGCAGGGATAGGCTACGAGCAGTACTTC CASAAGIGYEQYF
TRBJ2-5 few - TRBV7-2 TGTGCCAGCAGCTTAGGGACACCCGACCAAGAGACCCAGTACTTC CASSLGTPDQETQYF
TRBJ2-7 - TRBD1 TRBV5-1 TGCGCCAGCGGGTATGGGACAGGGTTCTACGAGCAGTACTTC CASGYGTGFYEQYF
TRBJ2-1 few - TRBV5-4 TGTGCCAGCAGCTTGGACTCTAATGAGCAGTTCTTC CASSLDSNEQFF
TRBJ1-2 - TRBD1 TRBV28 TGTGCCAGCAGTCCACACCTGACAGGGAACCTCTATGGCTACACCTTC CASSPHLTGNLYGYTF
TRBJ1-5 - - TRBV7-8 TGTGCCAGCAGCTCGACAGAAAATCGGCCCCAGCATTTT CASSSTENRPQHF
TRBJ1-2 - TRBD1 TRBV6-5 TGTGCCAGCAGCCGGCCCGGGACAGGGAGCTATGGCTACACCTTC CASSRPGTGSYGYTF
TRBJ2-6 - - TRBV18 TGTGCCAGCTCGCCCACGAACAGAGACCGCCCTTCTGGGGCCAACGTCCTGACTTTC CASSPTNRDRPSGANVLTF
TRBJ1-1 few - TRBV4-2 TGTGCCAGCAGCCAAGATCAGAATGGGGGGGAAGCTTTCTTT CASSQDQNGGEAFF
TRBJ1-4 - - TRBV4-1 TGCGCCAGCAGCCAAGCCAGTGGAAAACTGTTTTTT CASSQASGKLFF
TRBJ2-5 few TRBD1 TRBV7-8 TGTGCCAGCAGCTTAGTACAGGGGAGTTCGGAGACCCAGTACTTC CASSLVQGSSETQYF
TRBJ2-4 - TRBD1 TRBV7-9 TGTGCCAGCAGCTCCGACCGGGACAGAGAAAACATTCAGTACTTC CASSSDRDRENIQYF
TRBJ1-2 few TRBD1 TRBV28 TGTGCCAGCAGTTTGTTGGTACGACAGGGAAGAGGCTACACCTTC CASSLLVRQGRGYTF
TRBJ1-1 few TRBD1 TRBV6-5 TGTGCCAGCAGGGGACAGGAAGCTTTCTTT CASRGQEAFF
TRBJ2-5 - TRBD1 TRBV7-7 TGTGCCAGCAGCCCGAACAGGGGAGAGACCCAGTACTTC CASSPNRGETQYF
TRBJ1-5 few TRBD1 TRBV2 TGTGCCAGCAGTGATCGAGGGGGCGTCAATCAGCCCCAGCATTTT CASSDRGGVNQPQHF
TRBJ2-3 few - TRBV2 TGTGCCAGCATCCCCACCGGGCGGGGAGTCACAGATACGCAGTATTTT CASIPTGRGVTDTQYF
TRBJ2-3 - TRBD2 TRBV4-3 TGCGCCAGCAGCCGAGAAGCGGGGGGTTACACAGATACGCAGTATTTT CASSREAGGYTDTQYF
TRBJ1-2 - - TRBV5-4 TGTGCCAGCACCATGCCCAGGGGAGCTAACTATGGCTACACCTTC CASTMPRGANYGYTF
TRBJ1-3 few - TRBV9 TGTGCCAGCAGCGTTGAGACAGGCTCTGGAAACACCATATATTTT CASSVETGSGNTIYF
TRBJ1-1 few - TRBV13 TGTGCCAGCAGCTCCCACGGGAACACTGAAGCTTTCTTT CASSSHGNTEAFF
TRBJ2-3 - - TRBV5-1 TGCGCCAGCAGCTTGGAGCTCGACACAGATACGCAGTATTTT CASSLELDTDTQYF
TRBJ1-4 few - TRBV7-2 TGTGCCAGCAGCTTAGCCCGGACTAATGAAAAACTGTTTTTT CASSLARTNEKLFF
TRBJ2-1 - - TRBV9 TGTGCCAGCAGCGGGTTCGGCAATGAGCAGTTCTTC CASSGFGNEQFF
TRBJ2-1 few TRBD1 TRBV6-4 TGTGCCAGCAGTGACCGTGGGACAGCCAATGAGCAGTTCTTC CASSDRGTANEQFF
TRBJ2-2 - - TRBV7-9 TGTGCCAGCAGCTCCCCCGGGACAATTGTCAGGGAGCTGTTTTTT CASSSPGTIVRELFF
TRBJ1-2 few TRBD1 TRBV6-1 TGTGCCAGCAGTGAGATGGGACAGGGAGATGGCTACACCTTC CASSEMGQGDGYTF
TRBJ2-5 - - TRBV4-2 TGTGCCAGCAGCCAAGAGGTCGAGGAGACCCAGTACTTC CASSQEVEETQYF
TRBJ2-5 few TRBD1 TRBV5-4 TGTGCCAGCAGCATGGGACAGTCCGTCGGAATTCAAGAGACCCAGTACTTC CASSMGQSVGIQETQYF
TRBJ2-7 few TRBD2 TRBV18 TGTGCCAGCTCACCCGGGACTATCTACGAGCAGTACTTC CASSPGTIYEQYF
TRBJ2-1 few - TRBV27 TGTGCCAGCAGTCCCTCCGGGGACTCCTACAATGAGCAGTTCTTC CASSPSGDSYNEQFF
TRBJ1-5 - - TRBV10-3 TGTGCCTCCTCCCTTACAGGGTCTGGCAATCAGCCCCAGCATTTT CASSLTGSGNQPQHF
TRBJ2-5 few TRBD1 TRBV6-5 TGTGCCAGCGATGGACAGGGGCGGAAGACCCAGTACTTC CASDGQGRKTQYF
TRBJ1-5 - TRBD1 TRBV28 TGTGCCAGCAGCCTAGCGGGACAGGGGAGACAATCCAATCAGCCCCAGCATTTT CASSLAGQGRQSNQPQHF
TRBJ2-1 few - TRBV30 TGTGCCTGGAGTTGGGCATCAGGATACTACAATGAGCAGTTCTTC CAWSWASGYYNEQFF
TRBJ2-5 few - TRBV29-1 TGCAGCGTTGAAGGACAGGTTGAGACCCAGTACTTC CSVEGQVETQYF
TRBJ2-5 few - TRBV5-4 TGTGCCAGCAGCTTGTACCAGTTCCAAGAGACCCAGTACTTC CASSLYQFQETQYF
TRBJ2-1 few - TRBV2 TGTGCCAGCAGCCTTCTCAATGAGCAGTTCTTC CASSLLNEQFF
TRBJ1-1 - - TRBV7-9 TGTGCCAGCAGCTTAGGGGGCAGTGAAGCTTTCTTT CASSLGGSEAFF
TRBJ2-5 few TRBD1 TRBV15 TGTGCCACCAGCAGAGATAGGACAGGGGATGAGACCCAGTACTTC CATSRDRTGDETQYF
TRBJ2-7 - - TRBV7-2 TGTGCCAGCAGCTTGGGGGGACCCTACGAGCAGTACTTC CASSLGGPYEQYF
TRBJ2-1 few - TRBV6-5 TGTGCCAGCAGTACAGAGGGAGGGGGCTACAATGAGCAGTTCTTC CASSTEGGGYNEQFF
TRBJ2-1 few - TRBV2 TGTGCCAGCGGGCCTTTTTTCAATGAGCAGTTCTTC CASGPFFNEQFF
TRBJ1-1 few - TRBV18 TGTGCCAGCTCACCAGTGGGACAAAGGAACACTGAAGCTTTCTTT CASSPVGQRNTEAFF
TRBJ2-6 few - TRBV9 TGTGCCAGCAGCGCCGGTGGGGCACTTGGGGCCAACGTCCTGACTTTC CASSAGGALGANVLTF
TRBJ1-5 few - TRBV7-8 TGTGCCAGCAGGAAGCTATATAGCAATCAGCCCCAGCATTTT CASRKLYSNQPQHF
TRBJ1-4 - TRBD1 TRBV6-6 TGTGCCAGCAGCCAGGGACAGGGGGATCCTAATGAAAAACTGTTTTTT CASSQGQGDPNEKLFF
TRBJ2-7 few - TRBV5-6 TGTGCCAGCAGCTTGCGGCGGTACGAGCAGTACTTC CASSLRRYEQYF
TRBJ2-7 - TRBD2 TRBV5-6 TGTGCCAGCAGCCCCACCTCACTAGCGGGAGTCTGGTCCTACGAGCAGTACTTC CASSPTSLAGVWSYEQYF
TRBJ2-1 - - TRBV5-6 TGTGCCAGCAGCTTCACTAGGTCGTCCTACAATGAGCAGTTCTTC CASSFTRSSYNEQFF